Here is one T cell receptor (beta chain) with its context. The data were taken from a study of T cells after somatic rescue of genetic block. Using immunoSEQ multiplex PCR, the repertoire was profiled, and TCRdb retains in-frame clones only, with some absent. The sample has about 110,000 clones; over 80% are singletons. Germline CDR1 reads SEHNR; CDR2 reads FQNEAQ (reference sequence). Germline trimming cut 5 bases from V and 6 bases from J; bases unmatched to any gene: 12. The CDR3 is made up of 16 amino acids. The receptor was derived from a woman between 18 and 30 years old. Sequenced sample: peripheral blood mononuclear cells (PBMCs). V and J are TRBV7-9 and TRBJ2-1; TRBD1 matches 8 bases. This chain's CDR3 is CASSPPRTGLGNEQFF. In nucleotides, the CDR3 is TGTGCCAGCAGCCCCCCGAGGACAGGGTTGGGCAATGAGCAGTTCTTC.